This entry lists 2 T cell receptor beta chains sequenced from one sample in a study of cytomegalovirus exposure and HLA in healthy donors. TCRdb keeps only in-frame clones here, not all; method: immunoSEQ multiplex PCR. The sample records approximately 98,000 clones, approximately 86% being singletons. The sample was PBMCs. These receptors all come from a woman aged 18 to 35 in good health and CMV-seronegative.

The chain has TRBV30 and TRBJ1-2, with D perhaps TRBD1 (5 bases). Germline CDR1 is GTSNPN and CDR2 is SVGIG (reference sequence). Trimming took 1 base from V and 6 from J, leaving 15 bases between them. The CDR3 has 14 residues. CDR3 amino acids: CAWSGTGAGHGYTF. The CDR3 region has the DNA TGTGCCTGGAGTGGTACCGGGGCGGGGCATGGCTACACCTTC.

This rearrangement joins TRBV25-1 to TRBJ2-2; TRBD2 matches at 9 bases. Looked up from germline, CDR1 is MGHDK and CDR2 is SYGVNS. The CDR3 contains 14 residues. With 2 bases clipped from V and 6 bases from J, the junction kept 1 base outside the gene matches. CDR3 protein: CASSEIAGAGELFF. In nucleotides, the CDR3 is TGTGCCAGCAGTGAAATAGCGGGGGCCGGGGAGCTGTTTTTT.